The 21 T cell receptor beta chains reported below all come from one sample, sequenced in a study of blood T cells in healthy people across ages. A second 7 to 11 cycle PCR used barcoded and J-beta primers. TCRdb reprocessed the 5' RACE reads with MiXCR, giving one entry per CDR3 protein. The sample lists hundreds of thousands of distinct CDR3 sequences, more than 45% occurring once. The sample taken for sequencing was blood. All receptors derive from a man younger than 40 in good health.

This clonotype was recorded at least ten times. The chain couples TRBV3-1 to TRBJ2-4; TRBD2 matches at 11 bases. This CDR3 has 14 amino acids. With V trimmed by 3 bases and J by 8 bases, 3 bases remained unmatched. Germline CDR1 reads LGHDT; CDR2 reads YNNKEL (reference sequence). CDR3 amino acids: CASSQGTSGHIQYF. DNA for the CDR3: TGTGCCAGCAGCCAGGGGACTAGCGGTCACATTCAGTACTTC. Drawing the rest from reference TRBV3-1 and TRBJ2-4, the complete variable domain is DTAVSQTPKYLVTQMGNDKSIKCEQNLGHDTMYWYKQDSKKFLKIMFSYNNKELIINETVPNRFSPKSPDKAHLNLHINSLELGDSAVYFCASSQGTSGHIQYFGAGTRLSVL.

This clonotype was seen a handful of times. The J gene is TRBJ2-7, the V gene TRBV7-2; D gene unclear. Trimming took 4 bases from V and 2 from J, leaving 12 bases between them. CDR1 and CDR2 (germline): SGHTA, FQGNSA. The CDR3 has 14 residues. In DNA form, the CDR3 reads TGTGCCAGCAGCTCCACGCCGGGCCCCTACGAGCAGTACTTC. Its protein product is CASSSTPGPYEQYF.

The CDR3, as DNA: TGCAGTGCTAGAGATCCACGAAGGGGGGGCGATGAGCAGTTCTTC. Amino acid sequence: CSARDPRRGGDEQFF. V and J are TRBV20-1 and TRBJ2-1; D might be TRBD2 (7 bases). The CDR3 has 15 residues. The V end lost 0 bases, the J end lost 8 bases, and 17 bases lay between the germline ends. The germline CDR1 and CDR2 sequences are DFQATT and SNEGSKA (reference sequence).

The gene calls are TRBV7-9 and TRBJ2-3; D could derive from TRBD1 or TRBD2 (5 bases each). The V gene's germline CDR1 is SEHNR and CDR2 FQNEAQ (reference sequence). The CDR3 sequence is 12 residues long. Trimming cost V 4 bases and J 8 bases, with 10 bases left between them. This chain's CDR3 is CASSSRDLTQYF. For the CDR3, the DNA is TGTGCCAGCAGCTCTAGGGACCTTACGCAGTATTTT.

This clonotype was counted between two and nine times. The rearrangement joins TRBV2 to TRBJ2-7, with a weak D call TRBD1 (5 bases). V was pared by 5 bases and J by 4 bases, with 9 bases between. Germline assignment: CDR1 SNHLY and CDR2 FYNNEI. There are 12 residues in the CDR3. Here the CDR3 reads CASSWTQYEQYF. DNA of the CDR3: TGTGCCAGCAGTTGGACACAATACGAGCAGTACTTC.

This clonotype was detected only once. The chain carries TRBV28 and TRBJ2-3; 12 bases are shared with TRBD2. V dropped 1 base and J dropped 3; count of bases not matched to a gene: 11. The CDR3 is 19 amino acids. Germline lookup yields CDR1 MDHEN and CDR2 SYDVKM. The CDR3 reads CASSLYTSGRPAPTDTQYF. CDR3 in DNA: TGTGCCAGCAGTTTATATACTAGCGGGAGGCCAGCACCGACAGATACGCAGTATTTT.

The genes are TRBV20-1 and TRBJ1-2; 7 bases line up with TRBD1. Germline CDR1 and CDR2: DFQATT and SNEGSKA (reference sequence). With V trimmed by 7 bases and J by 7 bases, 6 bases remained unmatched. The CDR3 length is 11 residues. CDR3 nucleotides: TGCAGTGGAAACAGGGGCGGTGGCTACACCTTC. Its protein product is CSGNRGGGYTF.

This clonotype was picked up a small number of times. The chain couples TRBV7-9 to TRBJ1-4, with D possibly being TRBD1 (5 bases). The germline V and J ends were trimmed by 5 bases and 7 bases, with 20 bases remaining between them. The germline CDR1 and CDR2 sequences are SEHNR and FQNEAQ (reference sequence). The CDR3 length is 16 residues. The CDR3 sequence: CASSPNIGARGEKLFF. CDR3 DNA: TGTGCCAGCAGCCCCAATATCGGGGCAAGAGGTGAAAAACTGTTTTTT.

Ten or more counts support this clonotype. The chain recombines TRBV4-3 with TRBJ2-5, with 9 bases identical to TRBD1. CDR3 length: 15 residues. In germline, CDR1 is LGHNA, CDR2 YSLEER. V dropped 5 bases and J dropped 5; count of bases not matched to a gene: 9. For the CDR3, the DNA is TGCGCCAGCAGCTCCGGGACAGGGTCAAGGGAGACCCAGTACTTC. Protein product: CASSSGTGSRETQYF.

V and J are TRBV30 and TRBJ2-7; 11 bases align to TRBD2. This CDR3 is 14 amino acids long. CDR1 is GTSNPN, CDR2 SVGIG, per germline (reference sequence). Losses at the gene ends were 5 bases for V and 3 bases for J; bases not matched to a gene: 6. CDR3 protein: CAWGGTSGFYEQYF. CDR3 bases: TGTGCCTGGGGCGGGACTAGCGGATTCTACGAGCAGTACTTC.

CDR3 sequence (DNA): TGTGCCAGCAGTTACGATGACAGGACTATCTATGGCTACACCTTC. Amino acids: CASSYDDRTIYGYTF. The V and J genes are TRBV6-2 or TRBV6-3 and TRBJ1-2; tentative D call: TRBD1 (6 bases). The germline CDR1 and CDR2 sequences are MNHEY and SVGEGT. The germline V and J ends were trimmed by 2 bases and 4 bases, with 14 bases remaining between them. The CDR3 contains 15 residues.

The chain carries TRBV29-1 and TRBJ1-2; D is uncertain. The CDR3 contains 12 residues. The V gene's germline CDR1 is SQVTM and CDR2 ANQGSEA. V lost 4 bases and J lost 4, with 10 bases in between. The CDR3 is CSVAGQLYGYTF. Written as DNA, the CDR3 is TGCAGCGTTGCTGGCCAGCTCTATGGCTACACCTTC.

The chain couples TRBV10-3 to TRBJ2-5, with D perhaps matching TRBD2 (6 bases). This CDR3 region has 13 residues. Germline V gives CDR1 ENHRY, CDR2 SYGVKD. The ends were cut back, 10 bases at V and 2 bases at J, with 14 bases in the middle. DNA of the CDR3: TGTGCCACCCATCACGGGAGTCAAGAGACCCAGTACTTC. It translates to CATHHGSQETQYF.

V is TRBV28 and J is TRBJ2-5; D may correspond to TRBD1 or TRBD2 (5 bases each). This CDR3 spans 12 amino acids. V was clipped by 6 bases and J by 11 bases, with 16 bases between them. Germline loops: CDR1 MDHEN, CDR2 SYDVKM. CDR3 loop: CASSWGKNEQYF. For the CDR3, the DNA is TGTGCCAGCAGCTGGGGGAAAAATGAGCAGTACTTC.

The chain employs TRBV7-9 and TRBJ1-3, with D hard to call. Per germline, CDR1 SEHNR and CDR2 FQNEAQ (reference sequence). V lost 6 bases and J 0 bases, leaving 3 bases between the germline ends. The CDR3 totals 12 residues. The CDR3 sequence: CASSISGNTIYF. In DNA, the CDR3 is TGTGCCAGCAGTATCTCTGGAAACACCATATATTTT.

This rearrangement joins TRBV7-9 to TRBJ2-5; D might be TRBD1 (6 bases). The germline gives CDR1 SEHNR, CDR2 FQNEAQ (reference sequence). Trimming removed 3 bases at V and 0 bases at J, with 8 bases between. The CDR3 spans 14 residues. Here the CDR3 DNA reads TGTGCCAGCAGCTTCAGACAGGACCAAGAGACCCAGTACTTC. Amino acid sequence: CASSFRQDQETQYF. The variable domain in full, with the rest retrieved from reference TRBV7-9 and TRBJ2-5, is DTGVSQNPRHKITKRGQNVTFRCDPISEHNRLYWYRQTLGQGPEFLTYFQNEAQLEKSRLLSDRFSAERPKGSFSTLEIQRTEQGDSAMYLCASSFRQDQETQYFGPGTRLLVL.

V is TRBV30 and J is TRBJ2-1; 7 nucleotides align to TRBD2. Per the germline V gene, CDR1 is GTSNPN and CDR2 is SVGIG (reference sequence). V shed 0 bases, J shed 0 bases, and the junction held 5 bases outside the gene matches. The CDR3 totals 16 residues. CDR3 amino acids: CAWSVRRTSSYNEQFF. The CDR3 region has the DNA TGTGCCTGGAGTGTACGGAGGACTAGCTCCTACAATGAGCAGTTCTTC.

The J gene is TRBJ2-3, the V gene TRBV6-6; 7 nucleotides agree with TRBD1. Germline CDR1 is MNHNY and CDR2 is SVGAGI (reference sequence). The J segment lost 4 bases and the V segment lost 7 bases, leaving 2 bases of the junction unmatched. This CDR3 is built from 12 residues. This chain's CDR3 is CASKGGSDTQYF. For the CDR3, the DNA is TGTGCCAGCAAAGGGGGCTCAGATACGCAGTATTTT.

This clonotype was found many times. CDR3 in amino acids: CSAENRDRYNEQFF. The CDR3 nucleotides read TGCAGTGCTGAAAACCGGGACAGATACAATGAGCAGTTCTTC. This chain connects TRBV20-1 to TRBJ2-1; 7 nucleotides match TRBD1. Trimming removed 5 bases from V and 4 bases from J; junction bases left unmatched: 8. Germline V gene lookup returns CDR1 DFQATT and CDR2 SNEGSKA (reference sequence). The CDR3 contains 14 residues.

The chain has TRBV20-1 and TRBJ2-7; D ambiguous. V gave up 3 bases and J gave up 7 bases, with 13 bases separating them. CDR1 and CDR2 from the germline V gene are DFQATT and SNEGSKA (reference sequence). This CDR3 has 12 amino acids. CDR3 sequence reads: CSASASVREQYF. The DNA for the CDR3 is TGCAGTGCTAGTGCGTCGGTCCGGGAGCAGTACTTC.

The gene calls are TRBV18 and TRBJ2-1; perhaps TRBD2 as D (5 bases). Trimming cost V 10 bases and J 6 bases, with 19 bases left between them. Germline CDR1 and CDR2: KGHSH and LQKENI. The CDR3 sequence is 14 residues long. The CDR3, as DNA: TGTGCCACATCGGCGGGTGTAGAGGGCAATGAGCAGTTCTTC. Its translation: CATSAGVEGNEQFF.